A single sample is the source of the 18 T cell receptor beta chains below, sequenced in a study of T cells after yellow fever vaccination. MiXCR, applied by TCRdb to the 5' RACE reads, yields one record per CDR3 protein. The table includes about 300,000 distinct CDR3 sequences, around 9.3% detected once. The material sequenced was CD4+ T cells sorted from PBMCs, taken 5 days after the yellow fever booster vaccination. The receptor source for this set is a man aged 18 to 30 who received the YFV17D yellow fever vaccine.

This clonotype came up a few times. This chain uses TRBV14 with TRBJ1-5; D is undetermined. The V gene lost 1 base and the J gene lost 7 bases, with 8 bases spanning the gap. Germline V lookup: CDR1 SGHDN, CDR2 FVKESK. CDR3 length equals 13 residues. CDR3 in DNA: TGTGCCAGCAGCCAAGCCCAGTCCCAGCCCCAGCATTTT. This translates into CASSQAQSQPQHF.

There are a few counts of this clonotype. Here the CDR3 reads CSARDPVGAVQGYTF. The CDR3 nucleotides read TGCAGTGCTAGAGACCCCGTGGGGGCTGTTCAAGGCTACACCTTC. V usage is TRBV20-1 and J usage is TRBJ1-2; a weak D match, TRBD1 (6 bases). This CDR3 spans 15 amino acids. V lost 0 bases and J lost 8, with 19 bases in between. Germline V lookup: CDR1 DFQATT, CDR2 SNEGSKA (reference sequence).

This rearrangement joins TRBV14 to TRBJ1-2; D not resolved. V gave up 4 bases and J gave up 4 bases, with 13 bases separating them. CDR3 length: 14 amino acids. CDR1 is SGHDN and CDR2 is FVKESK in the germline V gene. The CDR3 loop reads CASSRADGIYGYTF. The CDR3 bases are TGTGCCAGCAGCCGGGCGGACGGGATCTATGGCTACACCTTC. Together with reference TRBV14 and TRBJ1-2, the CDR3 gives the full variable domain: EAGVTQFPSHSVIEKGQTVTLRCDPISGHDNLYWYRRVMGKEIKFLLHFVKESKQDESGMPNNRFLAERTGGTYSTLKVQPAELEDSGVYFCASSRADGIYGYTFGSGTRLTVV.

This clonotype was counted many times. The rearrangement links TRBV5-6 to TRBJ2-1; maybe TRBD1 (6 bases). The CDR3 spans 12 residues. The ends were cut back, 4 bases at V and 8 bases at J, with 10 bases in the middle. The germline V gene encodes CDR1 SGHDT and CDR2 YYEEEE. The CDR3 sequence: CASSPRGDEQFF. CDR3 nucleotide sequence: TGTGCCAGCAGCCCCAGGGGTGATGAGCAGTTCTTC. Based on the CDR3 plus reference TRBV5-6 and TRBJ2-1, the full variable domain is DAGVTQSPTHLIKTRGQQVTLRCSPKSGHDTVSWYQQALGQGPQFIFQYYEEEERQRGNFPDRFSGHQFPNYSSELNVNALLLGDSALYLCASSPRGDEQFFGPGTRLTVL.

In this sample, this clonotype turned up a few times. The chain uses TRBV5-4 and TRBJ2-6, with no clear D. CDR1 SGHNT and CDR2 YYREEE come from the germline V gene (reference sequence). This CDR3 region has 15 residues. V was clipped by 4 bases and J by 4 bases, with 12 bases between them. The CDR3 bases are TGTGCCAGCAGCCGGAAAGGGTCAGGGGCCAACGTCCTGACTTTC. Translated, it gives CASSRKGSGANVLTF.

This clonotype occurred many times. This rearrangement joins TRBV4-1 to TRBJ2-6, with no clear D. The germline gives CDR1 MGHRA, CDR2 YSYEKL. Trimming took off 4 bases at V and 0 bases at J, with 22 bases between the two ends. The CDR3 consists of 20 residues. The CDR3 nucleotides read TGCGCCAGCAGCCCCGCACCGAACAGTTTGGAAACCTCTGGGGCCAACGTCCTGACTTTC. This encodes CASSPAPNSLETSGANVLTF.

The CDR3 sequence is CASSKLNSPLHF. CDR3 nucleotide sequence: TGTGCCAGCTCTAAGCTTAATTCACCCCTCCACTTT. J is TRBJ1-6 and V is TRBV28; D not resolved. The CDR3 has 12 amino acids. Germline CDR1 is MDHEN and CDR2 is SYDVKM. Trimming pared 8 bases from V and 6 bases from J, leaving 8 bases between.

This clonotype was counted many times. The chain links TRBV9 to TRBJ2-4, with a tentative D call TRBD2 (6 bases). The CDR3 sequence is 15 residues long. Germline loops: CDR1 SGDLS, CDR2 YYNGEE. The germline V and J ends were trimmed by 3 bases and 5 bases, with 15 bases remaining between them. The CDR3 sequence: CASSARRAVENIQYF. The CDR3, as DNA: TGTGCCAGCAGCGCCCGGAGGGCAGTAGAAAACATTCAGTACTTC.

The table lists this clonotype with a few counts. V usage is TRBV20-1 and J usage is TRBJ1-1, with 7 nucleotides matching TRBD1. The J segment lost 4 bases and the V segment lost 6 bases, leaving 5 bases of the junction unmatched. Germline-derived CDR1 and CDR2 are DFQATT and SNEGSKA (reference sequence). The CDR3 has 12 residues. The CDR3 region is CSARQGTTEAFF. The CDR3, as DNA: TGCAGTGCGAGACAGGGTACCACTGAAGCTTTCTTT.

The chain links TRBV29-1 to TRBJ1-2; D might be TRBD1 (6 bases). Germline V gene sequence: CDR1 SQVTM, CDR2 ANQGSEA. The CDR3 contains 13 residues. The V end lost 1 base, the J end lost 6 bases, and 12 bases lay between the germline ends. The CDR3 is CSVEVQGTNGYTF. The CDR3, as DNA: TGCAGCGTTGAAGTCCAGGGGACTAATGGCTACACCTTC.

In its sample, this clonotype was seen a few times. This chain uses TRBV7-9 with TRBJ2-6; a possible D gene is TRBD1 (6 bases). V lost 3 bases and J lost 6, with 12 bases in between. CDR1 SEHNR and CDR2 FQNEAQ come from the germline V gene (reference sequence). The CDR3 runs 15 residues. For the CDR3, the DNA is TGTGCCAGCAGCTTTTCAGGGGAGTTGGCCAACGTCCTGACTTTC. This encodes CASSFSGELANVLTF.

This clonotype has a handful of counts. The V call is TRBV20-1, the J call TRBJ2-1, with TRBD1 matching 8 bases. The junction had 6 bases not matched to a gene; V was cut back by 2 bases and J by 6 bases. The CDR3 extends over 14 amino acids. The germline CDR1 and CDR2 sequences are DFQATT and SNEGSKA (reference sequence). CDR3 coding DNA: TGCAGTGCTAGACGGACAGGGTTCGTCAATGAGCAGTTCTTC. This encodes CSARRTGFVNEQFF.

This clonotype appeared a few times. V gene TRBV25-1 combines with J gene TRBJ1-1, with D tentatively TRBD1 (5 bases). From germline, CDR1 is MGHDK and CDR2 SYGVNS. The CDR3 is 16 residues long. V lost 1 base and J 6 bases, leaving 18 bases between the germline ends. The CDR3 loop is CASSELGVAGKAEAFF. DNA of the CDR3: TGTGCCAGCAGTGAATTGGGGGTCGCGGGGAAGGCTGAAGCTTTCTTT.

This clonotype occurred a few times. V and J are TRBV4-3 and TRBJ1-4; D remains ambiguous. This CDR3 contains 14 residues. V dropped 6 bases and J dropped 8 bases, with 16 bases sitting between them. Germline CDR1 reads LGHNA; CDR2 reads YSLEER. In nucleotides, the CDR3 is TGCGCCAGCAGTCAAACCCCCCATGGGGAAAAACTGTTTTTT. Translated: CASSQTPHGEKLFF.

The chain has TRBV19 and TRBJ2-5, with 10 bases aligning to TRBD1. After removal of 5 bases from V and 0 bases from J, the junction contained 12 bases not matched to a gene. The CDR3 is 18 amino acids. Germline CDR1 and CDR2: LNHDA and SQIVND (reference sequence). The CDR3 DNA follows: TGTGCCAGTAGTCGACAGGGGGCGAAGCTTGGGTACCAAGAGACCCAGTACTTC. Amino acids: CASSRQGAKLGYQETQYF.

The chain is built from TRBV2 and TRBJ1-2; 8 bases agree with TRBD1. Germline assignment: CDR1 SNHLY and CDR2 FYNNEI. This CDR3 contains 15 residues. The ends lost 3 bases at V and 6 bases at J; junction bases unmatched: 9. The CDR3 region has the DNA TGTGCCAGCAGTGAGGTCCGGGACAGGACCAATGGCTACACCTTC. Translation gives CASSEVRDRTNGYTF.

Ten or more counts support this clonotype. The chain combines TRBV12-3 or TRBV12-4 with TRBJ2-7; 9 nucleotides align to TRBD1. V gave up 5 bases and J gave up 6 bases; unmatched junction bases: 5. The CDR3 runs to 13 residues. As DNA, the CDR3 is TGTGCCAGCAGTCCCCGACAGGGGGTCGAGCAGTACTTC. This codes for CASSPRQGVEQYF.

Comment on this clonotype: An end of the junction differs from the germline gene, which may be a read error. The chain combines TRBV20-1 with TRBJ1-1; 8 bases align to TRBD1. The CDR3 consists of 14 residues. Germline assignment: CDR1 DFQATT and CDR2 SNEGSKA (reference sequence). CDR3 nucleotides: TGCAGTGATAGACAGGGGAGCGTGAACACTGAAGCTTTCTTT. It codes for CSDRQGSVNTEAFF.